Listed below are T cell receptor beta chains from one sample, sequenced in a study of shared clonotypes between healthy human individuals. Measured with immunoSEQ multiplex PCR; TCRdb has only the in-frame clones, and not every one. Here the sample spans about 2.3 million clones, roughly 93% being singletons. Sequencing was carried out using naive CD4+ T cells from PBMCs. The receptors stem from a man in his late teens or twenties in good health. Some clones in this sample may be carry-over from other donors' samples. CDR3s include the opening cysteine and the closing phenylalanine or tryptophan. A D gene is named only where the DNA matches it firmly. Only part of the rows carry a size: once, few, many, or a class if the clone is expanded.

abundance: -
d_gene: TRBD1
v_gene: TRBV4-2
j_gene: TRBJ1-6
CDR3nt: TGTGCCAGCAGCCAGATTTTAGGGACAGGGCTCGATTCACCCCTCCACTTT
CDR3aa: CASSQILGTGLDSPLHF

abundance: -
d_gene: -
v_gene: TRBV25-1
j_gene: TRBJ2-5
CDR3nt: TGTGCCAGCAGTGAATGGAAGGGGGGAGCGGATGAGACCCAGTACTTC
CDR3aa: CASSEWKGGADETQYF

abundance: -
d_gene: -
v_gene: TRBV7-3
j_gene: TRBJ1-1
CDR3nt: TGTGCCAGCAGCTCGAAGAGCCCCGTCGAAACAGGGAGCAACACTGAAGCTTTCTTT
CDR3aa: CASSSKSPVETGSNTEAFF

abundance: once
d_gene: TRBD2
v_gene: TRBV28
j_gene: TRBJ2-5
CDR3nt: TGTGCCAGCAGCCCTAGCGGGAGGGGAGAGACCCAGTACTTC
CDR3aa: CASSPSGRGETQYF

abundance: once
d_gene: -
v_gene: TRBV19
j_gene: TRBJ2-3
CDR3nt: TGTGCCAGTAGTATACCACCCGGACAGTCAGCAGATACGCAGTATTTT
CDR3aa: CASSIPPGQSADTQYF

abundance: -
d_gene: TRBD1
v_gene: TRBV5-1
j_gene: TRBJ1-1
CDR3nt: TGCGCCAGCAGCTTGGACAGGGGGGACACTGAAGCTTTCTTT
CDR3aa: CASSLDRGDTEAFF

abundance: -
d_gene: -
v_gene: TRBV11-2
j_gene: TRBJ1-1
CDR3nt: TGTGCCAGCAACTTAATGGGGGGGCCGGCCGGGAGAGCTTTCTTT
CDR3aa: CASNLMGGPAGRAFF

abundance: -
d_gene: TRBD1
v_gene: TRBV7-2
j_gene: TRBJ2-7
CDR3nt: TGTGCCAGCAGCCTCACCAAGGGACAGGGGCACTACGAGCAGTACTTC
CDR3aa: CASSLTKGQGHYEQYF

abundance: -
d_gene: -
v_gene: TRBV14
j_gene: TRBJ2-7
CDR3nt: TGTGCCAGCAGCCAAGAGTGGGGCCTTTCCTACGAGCAGTACTTC
CDR3aa: CASSQEWGLSYEQYF

abundance: -
d_gene: -
v_gene: TRBV29-1
j_gene: TRBJ1-1
CDR3nt: TGCAGCGCCTCAAAGGTCTCGAACACTGAAGCTTTCTTT
CDR3aa: CSASKVSNTEAFF

abundance: -
d_gene: -
v_gene: TRBV7-8
j_gene: TRBJ2-7
CDR3nt: TGTGCCAGCAGCTTAGGAGGGATCGGGGCTGTACGAGGACAGTACTTC
CDR3aa: CASSLGGIGAVRGQYF

abundance: -
d_gene: -
v_gene: TRBV7-9
j_gene: TRBJ1-4
CDR3nt: TGTGCCAGCAGTGCACAGTCAACTAATGAAAAACTGTTTTTT
CDR3aa: CASSAQSTNEKLFF

abundance: -
d_gene: -
v_gene: TRBV7-9
j_gene: TRBJ2-5
CDR3nt: TGTGCCAGCAGCTTAGGAACCCAGTACTTC
CDR3aa: CASSLGTQYF

abundance: -
d_gene: TRBD1
v_gene: TRBV30
j_gene: TRBJ1-1
CDR3nt: TGTGCCTGGAGCGAGGGGGCGGGGAACACTGAAGCTTTCTTT
CDR3aa: CAWSEGAGNTEAFF

abundance: -
d_gene: -
v_gene: TRBV7-8
j_gene: TRBJ2-7
CDR3nt: TGTGCCAGCAGCTCCTTAGGGGGGAGGGCTGGTTCCTACGAGCAGTACTTC
CDR3aa: CASSSLGGRAGSYEQYF

abundance: -
d_gene: -
v_gene: TRBV2
j_gene: TRBJ2-3
CDR3nt: TGTGCCAGCAGTATTAGCGGAGATACGCAGTATTTT
CDR3aa: CASSISGDTQYF

abundance: -
d_gene: -
v_gene: TRBV7-9
j_gene: TRBJ2-7
CDR3nt: TGTGCCAGCAGCCAAGCCTACGAGCAGTACTTC
CDR3aa: CASSQAYEQYF

abundance: -
d_gene: TRBD2
v_gene: TRBV2
j_gene: TRBJ2-7
CDR3nt: TGTGCCAGCAGTGAAAAACCGGGACTAGCGGGAGGGGCTGAGCAGTACTTC
CDR3aa: CASSEKPGLAGGAEQYF

abundance: once
d_gene: TRBD1
v_gene: TRBV5-1
j_gene: TRBJ2-5
CDR3nt: TGCGCCAGCAGCCAGGGGGCGACAGGGGTAGAGACCCAGTACTTC
CDR3aa: CASSQGATGVETQYF

abundance: once
d_gene: -
v_gene: TRBV5-4
j_gene: TRBJ2-3
CDR3nt: TGTGCCAGCAGCTTGGTAAGAGGAGGTTCGGATACGCAGTATTTT
CDR3aa: CASSLVRGGSDTQYF

abundance: -
d_gene: TRBD2
v_gene: TRBV5-4
j_gene: TRBJ2-7
CDR3nt: TGTGCCAGCAGCTTGACTAGCGCAGTCTACGAGCAGTACTTC
CDR3aa: CASSLTSAVYEQYF

abundance: -
d_gene: -
v_gene: TRBV19
j_gene: TRBJ2-7
CDR3nt: TGTGCCAGTAGAGACAGGAACGAGCAGTACTTC
CDR3aa: CASRDRNEQYF

abundance: -
d_gene: -
v_gene: TRBV6-6
j_gene: TRBJ2-7
CDR3nt: TGTGCCAGCAGCAACAGGGTCCTCGACGAGCAGTACTTC
CDR3aa: CASSNRVLDEQYF

abundance: -
d_gene: -
v_gene: TRBV4-2
j_gene: TRBJ1-3
CDR3nt: TGTGCCAGCAGCCAAGATTGGAAGGTTAGAAACACCATATATTTT
CDR3aa: CASSQDWKVRNTIYF

abundance: -
d_gene: TRBD1
v_gene: TRBV6-6
j_gene: TRBJ1-1
CDR3nt: TGTGCCAGCAGCCCCGGGACAGGGGTTCTTGGCACTGAAGCTTTCTTT
CDR3aa: CASSPGTGVLGTEAFF

abundance: -
d_gene: -
v_gene: TRBV7-2
j_gene: TRBJ2-3
CDR3nt: TGTGCCAACCTACTCTATACCACGCTGAGCACAGATACGCAGTATTTT
CDR3aa: CANLLYTTLSTDTQYF

abundance: -
d_gene: TRBD2
v_gene: TRBV4-2
j_gene: TRBJ2-3
CDR3nt: TGTGCCAGCAGCCAAGCCTGGCGGGAGAGCACAGATACGCAGTATTTT
CDR3aa: CASSQAWRESTDTQYF

abundance: -
d_gene: -
v_gene: TRBV6-1
j_gene: TRBJ1-5
CDR3nt: TGTGCCAGCAGTGATGGGACAACTCGGACAGTCAGCAATCAGCCCCAGCATTTT
CDR3aa: CASSDGTTRTVSNQPQHF

abundance: -
d_gene: TRBD2
v_gene: TRBV2
j_gene: TRBJ2-3
CDR3nt: TGTGCCAGCAGTGAATATGGGGGTAGCGGGAGGAAAGATACGCAGTATTTT
CDR3aa: CASSEYGGSGRKDTQYF

abundance: -
d_gene: -
v_gene: TRBV7-2
j_gene: TRBJ1-2
CDR3nt: TGTGCCAGCAGCTTCGGGGGCTTGGGCTATGGCTACACCTTC
CDR3aa: CASSFGGLGYGYTF

abundance: few
d_gene: TRBD1
v_gene: TRBV9
j_gene: TRBJ1-2
CDR3nt: TGTGCCAGCAGCGCCAGGACAGGGGCTAGCGGCTACACCTTC
CDR3aa: CASSARTGASGYTF

abundance: -
d_gene: -
v_gene: TRBV11-3
j_gene: TRBJ2-6
CDR3nt: TGTGCCAGCAGCTTAGGCAGCTCTGGGGCCAACGTCCTGACTTTC
CDR3aa: CASSLGSSGANVLTF

abundance: -
d_gene: TRBD2
v_gene: TRBV30
j_gene: TRBJ2-1
CDR3nt: TGTGCCTGGAGGCCCTTAGGCGGGAGGAAGGGCAATGAGCAGTTCTTC
CDR3aa: CAWRPLGGRKGNEQFF

abundance: -
d_gene: -
v_gene: TRBV19
j_gene: TRBJ1-5
CDR3nt: TGTGCCAGTGATAGGGTTACCAATCAGCCCCAGCATTTT
CDR3aa: CASDRVTNQPQHF

abundance: -
d_gene: -
v_gene: TRBV6-5
j_gene: TRBJ1-5
CDR3nt: TGTGCCAGCAGTATCAATCAGCCCCAGCATTTT
CDR3aa: CASSINQPQHF

abundance: -
d_gene: -
v_gene: TRBV28
j_gene: TRBJ2-1
CDR3nt: TGTGCCAGTACTCAGGGGAAGCTAAATGAGCAGTTCTTC
CDR3aa: CASTQGKLNEQFF

abundance: -
d_gene: TRBD2
v_gene: TRBV5-1
j_gene: TRBJ2-3
CDR3nt: TGCGCCAGCAGCTTGGACCCAACTAGCGGGGGCACAGATACGCAGTATTTT
CDR3aa: CASSLDPTSGGTDTQYF

abundance: -
d_gene: -
v_gene: TRBV7-6
j_gene: TRBJ1-5
CDR3nt: TGTGCCAGCAGCTTAGACGCGGGGCTGAGCAATCAGCCCCAGCATTTT
CDR3aa: CASSLDAGLSNQPQHF

abundance: -
d_gene: -
v_gene: TRBV18
j_gene: TRBJ2-7
CDR3nt: TGTGCCAGCTCACAATCCCGTTGGGGGGTCGGCCACGAGCAGTACTTC
CDR3aa: CASSQSRWGVGHEQYF

abundance: -
d_gene: TRBD2
v_gene: TRBV14
j_gene: TRBJ2-5
CDR3nt: TGTGCCAGCAGCCAAGTCAGACGGAGCGGGACGTACCAAGAGACCCAGTACTTC
CDR3aa: CASSQVRRSGTYQETQYF

abundance: few
d_gene: -
v_gene: TRBV5-1
j_gene: TRBJ1-1
CDR3nt: TGCGCCAGCAGCTTGATGTCAGAGGCCACTGAAGCTTTCTTT
CDR3aa: CASSLMSEATEAFF

abundance: -
d_gene: -
v_gene: TRBV6-5
j_gene: TRBJ2-7
CDR3nt: TGTGCCAGCAGTCTAAGGGGGTACGAGCAGTACTTC
CDR3aa: CASSLRGYEQYF

abundance: -
d_gene: -
v_gene: TRBV23-1
j_gene: TRBJ1-1
CDR3nt: TGCGCCAGCAGCCATGAAGAATCGAAGAGGGAAGCTTTCTTT
CDR3aa: CASSHEESKREAFF

abundance: -
d_gene: -
v_gene: TRBV19
j_gene: TRBJ2-1
CDR3nt: TGTGCCAGTAGTAAAACTAGTCCCCCGAGGAATGAGCAGTTCTTC
CDR3aa: CASSKTSPPRNEQFF

abundance: once
d_gene: -
v_gene: TRBV6-5
j_gene: TRBJ1-4
CDR3nt: TGTGCCAGCAGCGCAGAGACAGCAACTAATGAAAAACTGTTTTTT
CDR3aa: CASSAETATNEKLFF

abundance: -
d_gene: TRBD1
v_gene: TRBV10-3
j_gene: TRBJ1-2
CDR3nt: TGTGCCATCAGCCCGGGACAGGGGACAAGAAACTATGGCTACACCTTC
CDR3aa: CAISPGQGTRNYGYTF

abundance: -
d_gene: -
v_gene: TRBV28
j_gene: TRBJ1-4
CDR3nt: TGTGCCAGCAGTTTTATTGGTGAAAAACTGTTTTTT
CDR3aa: CASSFIGEKLFF

abundance: -
d_gene: TRBD2
v_gene: TRBV4-3
j_gene: TRBJ2-7
CDR3nt: TGCGCCAGCAGCCAACTTAGCGGGAGCGATTCATCCTACGAGCAGTACTTC
CDR3aa: CASSQLSGSDSSYEQYF

abundance: -
d_gene: -
v_gene: TRBV7-9
j_gene: TRBJ2-7
CDR3nt: TGTGCCAGCAGCCGTCGGACAGCAAGCTACGAGCAGTACTTC
CDR3aa: CASSRRTASYEQYF

abundance: -
d_gene: -
v_gene: TRBV19
j_gene: TRBJ2-2
CDR3nt: TGTGCCAGTAGTAGTGGACGGCTATTAACGAACACCGGGGAGCTGTTTTTT
CDR3aa: CASSSGRLLTNTGELFF